One sample yielded the 18 T cell receptor beta chains listed below, sequenced in a study of T-cell memory formation after mild COVID-19. One entry per CDR3 protein results from TCRdb running MiXCR on the 5' RACE reads. In the table there are over 350,000 distinct CDR3 sequences, approximately 25% of which are singletons. Sequenced input: PBMCs or a T cell subset sorted from them (not recorded which). Receptor source: an adult woman who had mild COVID-19 (a few samples of this study predate the infection). Cell type and time point are not known.

CDR3 sequence (DNA): TGTGCCAGCAGTCCTTTGACAGCCCTCACAGATACGCAGTATTTT. Protein: CASSPLTALTDTQYF. This sequence joins TRBV7-2 and TRBJ2-3, with D tentatively TRBD1 (5 bases). The germline CDR1 and CDR2 sequences are SGHTA and FQGNSA. This CDR3 comprises 15 residues. Trimming cost V 6 bases and J 2 bases, with 15 bases left between them.

This clonotype was detected many times. J is TRBJ1-1 and V is TRBV7-6; 7 bases agree with TRBD1. The CDR3 extends over 14 amino acids. After removal of 5 bases from V and 3 bases from J, the junction contained 6 bases not matched to a gene. Looked up from germline, CDR1 is SGHVS and CDR2 is FNYEAQ. The CDR3 coding sequence is TGTGCCAGCAGCCCCCGGACAGGCTACACTGAAGCTTTCTTT. It yields the protein CASSPRTGYTEAFF. Looking up the rest from reference TRBV7-6 and TRBJ1-1 gives the full variable domain: GAGVSQSPRYKVTKRGQDVALRCDPISGHVSLYWYRQALGQGPEFLTYFNYEAQQDKSGLPNDRFSAERPEGSISTLTIQRTEQRDSAMYRCASSPRTGYTEAFFGQGTRLTVV.

This clonotype was seen a handful of times. The rearrangement joins TRBV21-1 to TRBJ1-1; the tabulated D call, TRBD1, remains unverified against the DNA. TRBV21-1 is assigned pseudogene status. This CDR3 is built from 15 residues. The CDR3 protein is CASSINRDPDTEAFF. The CDR3 coding sequence is TGTGCCAGCAGCATAAATAGGGACCCCGACACTGAAGCTTTCTTT.

This clonotype appeared a few times. V usage is TRBV5-1 and J usage is TRBJ2-7, with D tentatively TRBD1 (5 bases). The germline V gene has CDR1 SGHRS and CDR2 YFSETQ. Trimming took off 4 bases at V and 3 bases at J, with 14 bases between the two ends. The CDR3 contains 14 residues. The CDR3 coding sequence is TGCGCCAGCAGCCCCTACTCGACAGTCTACGAGCAGTACTTC. It codes for CASSPYSTVYEQYF.

This clonotype was counted a few times. The rearrangement joins TRBV20-1 to TRBJ2-7, with TRBD1 matching over 9 bases. The CDR3 is 15 residues long. In germline, CDR1 is DFQATT, CDR2 SNEGSKA (reference sequence). V lost 0 bases and J lost 2; bases outside the gene matches: 5. CDR3: CSARETGQGTYEQYF. The CDR3, as DNA: TGCAGTGCTAGAGAGACGGGACAGGGTACCTACGAGCAGTACTTC.

This clonotype turned up a few times. The chain joins TRBV7-9 to TRBJ2-3; D gene ambiguous. The CDR3 loop spans 15 amino acids. Trimming took 3 bases from V and 2 from J, leaving 12 bases between them. Germline V gene sequence: CDR1 SEHNR, CDR2 FQNEAQ (reference sequence). CDR3 DNA sequence: TGTGCCAGCAGCTTGAGCGCGTATTCCACAGATACGCAGTATTTT. This encodes CASSLSAYSTDTQYF.

The chain employs TRBV11-2 and TRBJ2-3; 11 nucleotides line up with TRBD1. Germline V gene sequence: CDR1 SGHAT, CDR2 FQNNGV. V was pared by 1 base and J by 4 bases, with 10 bases of the junction left unmatched. The CDR3 runs 18 residues. CDR3 DNA: TGTGCCAGCAGCTTAGTCTCCCGGACAGGGGGCAGGGCAGATACGCAGTATTTT. Protein sequence: CASSLVSRTGGRADTQYF.

The chain carries TRBV15 and TRBJ2-7; D uncertain. In germline, CDR1 is LNHNV, CDR2 YYDKDF (reference sequence). V gave up 3 bases and J gave up 3 bases, with 12 bases separating them. CDR3 length: 14 amino acids. As DNA, the CDR3 is TGTGCCACCAGCAGTGCTGAATGGGACTACGAGCAGTACTTC. Protein product: CATSSAEWDYEQYF. Using reference TRBV15 and TRBJ2-7 for the parts outside the CDR3, the full variable domain is DAMVIQNPRYQVTQFGKPVTLSCSQTLNHNVMYWYQQKSSQAPKLLFHYYDKDFNNEADTPDNFQSRRPNTSFCFLDIRSPGLGDTAMYLCATSSAEWDYEQYFGPGTRLTVT.

This clonotype turned up a few times. The rearrangement joins TRBV5-1 to TRBJ2-3; possibly TRBD1 for D (6 bases). The CDR3 length is 18 residues. CDR1 SGHRS and CDR2 YFSETQ come from the germline V gene. Trimming shortened V by 5 bases and J by 2 bases, and 24 bases separated the two germline ends. The CDR3, as DNA: TGCGCCAGCAGTCCTTTATCGGGTGGGGGCCCGCCCACAGATACGCAGTATTTT. Its protein is CASSPLSGGGPPTDTQYF.

This chain joins TRBV30 and TRBJ2-3, with D tentatively TRBD2 (6 bases). This CDR3 has 15 amino acids. Trimming took off 0 bases at V and 5 bases at J, with 15 bases between the two ends. Germline assignment: CDR1 GTSNPN and CDR2 SVGIG (reference sequence). The CDR3 nucleotides are TGTGCCTGGAGTGTACTGCGGGGCTGGGAAGATACGCAGTATTTT. Translating it yields CAWSVLRGWEDTQYF.

This chain joins TRBV11-3 and TRBJ2-7; 12 bases agree with TRBD2. CDR1 and CDR2 (germline): SGHNT, YENEEA. The CDR3 spans 18 residues. V was clipped by 2 bases and J by 7 bases; unmatched bases: 15. CDR3 in amino acids: CASSLTLWLAGGPMEQYF. CDR3 in DNA: TGTGCCAGCAGCTTAACGCTTTGGCTAGCGGGAGGGCCAATGGAGCAGTACTTC.

This clonotype was observed a single time. This chain links TRBV12-3 or TRBV12-4 with TRBJ1-5; D not resolved. V was clipped by 6 bases and J by 4 bases, with 13 bases between them. The CDR3 loop spans 14 amino acids. CDR3 sequence (DNA): TGTGCCAGCAGAACAAGTGGAGCAAATCAGCCCCAGCATTTT. It codes for CASRTSGANQPQHF.

In its sample, this clonotype was seen many times. This chain connects TRBV27 to TRBJ2-7; 7 positions agree with TRBD1. Germline-derived CDR1 and CDR2 are MNHEY and SMNVEV (reference sequence). The CDR3 is made up of 14 amino acids. J gave up 3 bases and V 8 bases, and 10 bases lay outside the gene matches. Written as DNA, the CDR3 is TGTGCCAGCGGGAACAGGGGAATCAACTACGAGCAGTACTTC. Its protein is CASGNRGINYEQYF.

J is TRBJ2-5 and V is TRBV12-3 or TRBV12-4; TRBD2 matches at 10 bases. V gave up 4 bases and J gave up 7 bases; unmatched junction bases: 12. This CDR3 is 16 amino acids long. The CDR3 region is CASSSGLAGDPRTQYF. For the CDR3, the DNA is TGTGCCAGCAGTTCGGGGCTAGCGGGGGACCCCAGGACCCAGTACTTC.

V is TRBV16 and J is TRBJ1-6; 8 positions agree with TRBD1. Germline lookup yields CDR1 KGHSY and CDR2 FQNENV. This CDR3 contains 13 residues. V lost 6 bases to trimming and J lost 7 bases; unmatched junction nucleotides: 2. The CDR3: CASSRTGNSPLHF. For the CDR3, the DNA is TGTGCCAGCAGTCGGACAGGGAATTCACCCCTCCACTTT.

This clonotype has just a few counts. The J gene is TRBJ2-1, the V gene TRBV2; no definite D call. Trimming took 10 bases from V and 5 from J, leaving 21 bases between them. The CDR3 extends over 15 amino acids. Germline assignment: CDR1 SNHLY and CDR2 FYNNEI. CDR3 nucleotide sequence: TGTGCCACCAAATTGGAATGGAGCAAAGACAATGAGCAGTTCTTC. Its protein is CATKLEWSKDNEQFF.

Regarding this clonotype: The germline gene is not matched at one end of the junction; a read error may be the cause. The chain's CDR3 is CSARVSVNPEAFF. Written as DNA, the CDR3 is TGCAGTGCTAGAGTGAGTGTGAACCCTGAAGCTTTCTTT. The genes are TRBV20-1 and TRBJ1-1, with unresolved D. Looked up from germline, CDR1 is DFQATT and CDR2 is SNEGSKA (reference sequence). The CDR3 contains 13 residues.

This clonotype was seen more than once but under ten times. The CDR3 here is CASTSRGVDEQYF. The CDR3 DNA reads TGTGCCAGCACCTCAAGGGGGGTCGACGAGCAGTACTTC. The rearrangement uses TRBV19 and TRBJ2-7; either TRBD1 or TRBD2 may supply D (6 bases each). The V end lost 9 bases, the J end lost 5 bases, and 17 bases lay between the germline ends. The CDR3 sequence is 13 residues long. Germline V CDR1 and CDR2: LNHDA, SQIVND (reference sequence).